The source of this T cell receptor (beta chain) is a study of blood T cell repertoires in COVID-19. Study-level background: Both acute and convalescent COVID-19 samples were obtained from the United States, Italy and Spain.

Sequencing used immunoSEQ multiplex PCR; TCRdb keeps in-frame clones, though not all of them. This sample has about 150,000 clones, with approximately 86% found just once. The CDR3 runs to 15 residues. Trimming took off 1 base at V and 0 bases at J, with 10 bases between the two ends. Germline CDR1 reads LGHDT; CDR2 reads YNNKEL (reference sequence). What was sequenced was peripheral blood. J is TRBJ2-7 and V is TRBV3-1 (or the pseudogene TRBV3-2); D gene ambiguous. The origin of this receptor is a man aged 65 to 79 with acute or convalescent COVID-19. CDR3 region: CASSQGAGNSYEQYF. The DNA of the CDR3 is TGTGCCAGCAGCCAAGGAGCAGGTAACTCCTACGAGCAGTACTTC.